These 6 T cell receptor beta chains came from one sample sequenced in a study of blood T cell repertoires in COVID-19 (dated by TCRdb to about 2020). Library generation was performed with the immunoSEQ multiplex PCR assay. TCRdb took over this immuneACCESS table, retaining in-frame rearrangements with V and J assigned. Such tables are incomplete; in checked studies, under half of the missing clones stem from an unresolved V gene, and the remainder is unexplained. This sample has about 320,000 clones in its table, and 85% of those were observed once. The ten biggest clones cover 1.5% to 2% of the sample. Sequenced input: PBMCs or T cells enriched from blood (not recorded which). The receptors were sampled from a young woman who had been exposed to COVID-19.

The J gene is TRBJ2-7, the V gene TRBV18; 9 bases fit TRBD2. The CDR3 spans 15 residues. Germline V CDR1 and CDR2: KGHSH, LQKENI. With V trimmed by 0 bases and J by 3 bases, 3 bases remained unmatched. CDR3 loop: CASSPPGSGSYEQYF. As DNA, the CDR3 is TGTGCCAGCTCACCACCGGGTAGCGGGAGCTACGAGCAGTACTTC.

This sequence joins TRBV7-9 and TRBJ2-5, with 11 bases matching TRBD1. CDR1 SEHNR and CDR2 FQNEAQ come from the germline V gene (reference sequence). V lost 5 bases and J lost 5; bases outside the gene matches: 10. The CDR3 sequence is 16 residues long. The CDR3 sequence: CASSHFSGQGAETQYF. For the CDR3, the DNA is TGTGCCAGCAGCCATTTTTCCGGACAGGGGGCTGAGACCCAGTACTTC. Using reference TRBV7-9 and TRBJ2-5 for the parts outside the CDR3, the full variable domain is DTGVSQNPRHKITKRGQNVTFRCDPISEHNRLYWYRQTLGQGPEFLTYFQNEAQLEKSRLLSDRFSAERPKGSFSTLEIQRTEQGDSAMYLCASSHFSGQGAETQYFGPGTRLLVL.

The genes are TRBV3-1 (or the pseudogene TRBV3-2) and TRBJ2-7, with TRBD2 identical over 9 bases. After removal of 4 bases from V and 0 bases from J, the junction contained 10 bases not matched to a gene. Germline CDR1 LGHDT, CDR2 YNNKEL (reference sequence). The CDR3 has 17 amino acids. The CDR3 sequence: CASSPFILAGTSYEQYF. The CDR3 DNA follows: TGTGCCAGCAGCCCTTTTATTCTAGCGGGGACCTCCTACGAGCAGTACTTC.

The chain couples TRBV19 to TRBJ2-3, with a possible D match to TRBD1 (6 bases). Germline V CDR1 and CDR2: LNHDA, SQIVND (reference sequence). The CDR3 covers 15 residues. V lost 2 bases and J lost 1, with 10 bases in between. This CDR3 reads CASSIIGGGTDTQYF. The CDR3 bases are TGTGCCAGTAGTATAATAGGGGGAGGCACAGATACGCAGTATTTT.

The V call is TRBV7-6, the J call TRBJ1-3; no clear D. This CDR3 contains 17 residues. V lost 4 bases and J lost 1, with 17 bases in between. Per the germline V gene, CDR1 is SGHVS and CDR2 is FNYEAQ. CDR3 DNA: TGTGCCAGCAGCTCCACCCTATCAGGTCTATCTGGAAACACCATATATTTT. Translation: CASSSTLSGLSGNTIYF. The variable domain in full, with the rest retrieved from reference TRBV7-6 and TRBJ1-3, is GAGVSQSPRYKVTKRGQDVALRCDPISGHVSLYWYRQALGQGPEFLTYFNYEAQQDKSGLPNDRFSAERPEGSISTLTIQRTEQRDSAMYRCASSSTLSGLSGNTIYFGEGSWLTVV.

The rearrangement joins TRBV28 to TRBJ2-3; 12 nucleotides match TRBD1. Germline V gene lookup returns CDR1 MDHEN and CDR2 SYDVKM. The CDR3 has 18 residues. V trimming: 6 bases; J trimming: 2 bases; junction bases outside the gene matches: 12. The CDR3 nucleotides are TGTGCCAGCAGCCGAAGGGACAGGGGGCCACTCCCCACAGATACGCAGTATTTT. Its translation is CASSRRDRGPLPTDTQYF.